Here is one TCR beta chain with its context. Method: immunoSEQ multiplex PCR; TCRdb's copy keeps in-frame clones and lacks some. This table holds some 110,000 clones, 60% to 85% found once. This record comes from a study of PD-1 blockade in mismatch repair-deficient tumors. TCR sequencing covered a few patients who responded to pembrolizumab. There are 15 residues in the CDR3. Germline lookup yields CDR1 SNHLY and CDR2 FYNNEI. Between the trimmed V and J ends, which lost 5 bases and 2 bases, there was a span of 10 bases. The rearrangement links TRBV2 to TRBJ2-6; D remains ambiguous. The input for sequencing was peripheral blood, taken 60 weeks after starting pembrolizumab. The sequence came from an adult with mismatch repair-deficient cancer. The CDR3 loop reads CASSPGNPGANVLTF. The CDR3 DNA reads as TGTGCCAGCAGTCCGGGTAACCCTGGGGCCAACGTCCTGACTTTC. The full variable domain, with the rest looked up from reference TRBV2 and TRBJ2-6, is EPEVTQTPSHQVTQMGQEVILRCVPISNHLYFYWYRQILGQKVEFLVSFYNNEISEKSEIFDDQFSVERPDGSNFTLKIRSTKLEDSAMYFCASSPGNPGANVLTFGAGSRLTVL.